The 5 T cell receptor beta chains below all came from one sample that was sequenced in a study of low-dose radiotherapy and immunotherapy resistance in tumors. Time point meaning: after trial treatment. Treatment indicated: LDRT plus nivolumab, ipilimumab, low-dose cyclophosphamide and aspirin (RACIN trial). Gene-specific TRAV and TRBV primers were used for first-strand cDNA, covering alpha and beta chains. TCR amplification ran roughly 20 PCR cycles using constant-region and V-primer adapter primers. TCRdb redid the calling of the reads with MiXCR, one entry per CDR3 protein. The sample gives 30,000 or so distinct CDR3 sequences, about 49% of which show up once; approximately 5.3% is in the top ten. The sequenced sample was PBMCs, obtained after low-dose radiotherapy plus immunotherapy. The receptors stem from a male donor with gallbladder cancer.

This clonotype counts as medium-sized (0.01 to 0.1%). The rearrangement joins TRBV23-1 to TRBJ2-6; D gene uncertain. TRBV23-1 is classed as an ORF, of uncertain function. The CDR3 length is 16 residues. V lost 4 bases to trimming and J lost 0 bases, with 10 bases between them. The CDR3: CASSPPRRSGANVLTF. CDR3 in DNA: TGCGCCAGCAGTCCCCCCAGGCGCTCTGGGGCCAACGTCCTGACTTTC.

By sample fraction, this clonotype is medium-sized. The V call is TRBV9, the J call TRBJ1-1, with no clear D. V was cut by 0 bases and J by 1 base, with 16 bases left in between. CDR3 size: 17 residues. From germline, CDR1 is SGDLS and CDR2 YYNGEE. The CDR3 DNA reads as TGTGCCAGCAGCGTAGGGGTGGGCGCCTCTCGGAACACTGAAGCTTTCTTT. It specifies CASSVGVGASRNTEAFF.

This chain uses TRBV7-2 with TRBJ1-1, with no clear D. This CDR3 contains 13 residues. Trimming removed 5 bases from V and 2 bases from J, with 9 bases in between. Germline CDR1 is SGHTA and CDR2 is FQGNSA. For the CDR3, the DNA is TGTGCCAGCAGCGCGACAAGAAACACTGAAGCTTTCTTT. It specifies CASSATRNTEAFF.

Many counts were recorded for this clonotype. The chain uses TRBV10-3 and TRBJ2-7; TRBD1 might be the D (6 bases). V lost 6 bases and J 4 bases, leaving 13 bases between the germline ends. The CDR3 has 13 amino acids. The germline gives CDR1 ENHRY, CDR2 SYGVKD. Here the CDR3 reads CAIRGDKTYEQYF. In nucleotides, the CDR3 is TGTGCCATCAGAGGGGACAAAACTTACGAGCAGTACTTC.

This sequence joins TRBV4-2 and TRBJ2-7; 9 bases align to TRBD2. TRBJ2-1 matches the DNA end more closely, so the J call is doubtful. CDR1 and CDR2 (germline): LGHNA, YNFKEQ. This CDR3 comprises 13 residues. The CDR3 DNA sequence: TGTGCCAGCAGGGTTAGCGGGGGAAATGAGCAGTTCTTC. Protein sequence: CASRVSGGNEQFF.